What follows are 27 T cell receptor beta chains derived from one specimen sequenced in a study of blood T cell repertoires in COVID-19. TCRdb's copy holds only in-frame clones and misses some; the assay was immunoSEQ multiplex PCR. This sample carries 150,000 to 200,000 clones, more than 75% of them seen once, and the ten largest clones take more than 7.5%. Sequenced sample: PBMCs or T cells enriched from blood (not recorded which). The receptors here all came from a woman aged 25 to 39 who had recovered from COVID-19.

The V and J genes are TRBV5-1 and TRBJ2-1; 10 bases line up with TRBD2. Germline V CDR1 and CDR2: SGHRS, YFSETQ. The CDR3 contains 15 residues. V shed 0 bases, J shed 4 bases, and the junction held 1 base outside the gene matches. The CDR3 here is CASSLGSGRYNEQFF. The CDR3 coding sequence is TGCGCCAGCAGCTTGGGTAGCGGGAGGTACAATGAGCAGTTCTTC.

The V call is TRBV29-1, the J call TRBJ1-1, with D possibly being TRBD1 (6 bases). There are 13 residues in the CDR3. Trimming removed 4 bases at V and 1 base at J, with 10 bases between. Germline V gene lookup returns CDR1 SQVTM and CDR2 ANQGSEA. The CDR3 nucleotides are TGCAGCGTTGTTCAGGGGTGGAACACTGAAGCTTTCTTT. Encoded protein: CSVVQGWNTEAFF.

This chain connects TRBV25-1 to TRBJ1-2, with 10 bases identical to TRBD1. Trimming took 7 bases from V and 8 from J; bases not matched to a gene: 13. Germline CDR1 MGHDK, CDR2 SYGVNS. The length of the CDR3 is 15 residues. CDR3 sequence reads: CASTRRGQGKGGYTF. The CDR3 DNA follows: TGTGCCAGCACTAGAAGGGGACAGGGGAAGGGCGGCTACACCTTC.

The genes are TRBV24-1 and TRBJ2-2; 9 bases fit TRBD1. The CDR3 contains 13 residues. The germline V gene encodes CDR1 KGHDR and CDR2 SFDVKD. J lost 6 bases, V lost 9 bases, and 4 bases had no gene match. CDR3 nucleotides: TGTGCCACCGGCGGGACAGGGCCCGGGGAGCTGTTTTTT. This sequence encodes CATGGTGPGELFF.

This rearrangement joins TRBV11-3 to TRBJ2-1; 9 bases are a match to TRBD2. Germline lookup yields CDR1 SGHNT and CDR2 YENEEA. This CDR3 is 15 amino acids long. The junction had 3 bases not matched to a gene; V was cut back by 1 base and J by 5 bases. The CDR3 sequence is CASSLGREGNNEQFF. DNA of the CDR3: TGTGCCAGCAGCTTAGGGCGGGAGGGAAACAATGAGCAGTTCTTC.

As DNA, the CDR3 is TGTGCCAGCAGCGCTCGACAGGGCGAGGACGCTTTCTTT. Translated, it gives CASSARQGEDAFF. V gene TRBV3-1 (or the pseudogene TRBV3-2) combines with J gene TRBJ1-1; 7 bases match TRBD1. The V gene end was trimmed by 5 bases and the J gene end by 11 bases; junction bases not matched to a gene: 11. Germline V CDR1 and CDR2: LGHDT, YNNKEL (reference sequence). CDR3 length equals 13 residues.

The V and J genes are TRBV28 and TRBJ2-7; no clear D gene. CDR3 length equals 12 residues. V was shortened by 3 bases and J by 4 bases, with 7 bases between the two germline ends. In germline, CDR1 is MDHEN, CDR2 SYDVKM. The DNA for the CDR3 is TGTGCCAGCAGTTTTGTAGAATACGAGCAGTACTTC. Protein sequence: CASSFVEYEQYF.

J is TRBJ1-2 and V is TRBV5-5, with D unresolved. V gave up 4 bases and J gave up 4 bases, with 14 bases separating them. The CDR3 consists of 14 residues. Germline CDR1 is SGHKS and CDR2 is YYEKEE (reference sequence). The CDR3 region is CASSPEGSFYGYTF. The DNA of the CDR3 is TGTGCCAGCAGCCCCGAGGGCAGCTTCTATGGCTACACCTTC.

The V call is TRBV9, the J call TRBJ2-2; 12 positions match TRBD2. Germline CDR1 SGDLS, CDR2 YYNGEE. J lost 5 bases, V lost 5 bases, and 16 bases had no gene match. This CDR3 contains 19 residues. The CDR3 sequence: CASSTDKRTSGRLTGELFF. The CDR3, as DNA: TGTGCCAGCAGTACCGATAAGCGTACTAGCGGGAGGTTGACCGGGGAGCTGTTTTTT.

The J gene is TRBJ2-7, the V gene TRBV5-1; perhaps TRBD1 as D (5 bases). V shed 0 bases and J shed 1 base, with 8 bases lying between them. The CDR3 spans 14 residues. Per the germline V gene, CDR1 is SGHRS and CDR2 is YFSETQ. CDR3 loop: CASSLVGESYEQYF. Written as DNA, the CDR3 is TGCGCCAGCAGCTTGGTAGGGGAATCCTACGAGCAGTACTTC.

The chain has TRBV11-2 and TRBJ2-7; tentatively, D is TRBD2 (5 bases). The CDR3 has 15 amino acids. Germline values: CDR1 SGHAT, CDR2 FQNNGV. V lost 2 bases and J 7 bases, leaving 18 bases between the germline ends. CDR3 coding DNA: TGTGCCAGCAGCTTATTCGGACTCCTTCCCCAAGAGCAGTACTTC. Its translation is CASSLFGLLPQEQYF. Full variable domain (missing parts from reference TRBV11-2 and TRBJ2-7): EAGVAQSPRYKIIEKRQSVAFWCNPISGHATLYWYQQILGQGPKLLIQFQNNGVVDDSQLPKDRFSAERLKGVDSTLKIQPAKLEDSAVYLCASSLFGLLPQEQYFGPGTRLTVT.

The V call is TRBV6-2 or TRBV6-3, the J call TRBJ2-7, with TRBD2 identical over 12 bases. The CDR3 consists of 16 residues. Germline lookup yields CDR1 MNHEY and CDR2 SVGEGT. V was clipped by 5 bases and J by 3 bases; unmatched bases: 8. CDR3 loop: CASSQSRLAGDYEQYF. The DNA for the CDR3 is TGTGCCAGCAGTCAATCCCGACTAGCGGGAGACTACGAGCAGTACTTC.

CDR3 amino acids: CASSESRPGGNTGELFF. CDR3 bases: TGCGCCAGCAGTGAGTCTCGCCCAGGAGGGAACACCGGGGAGCTGTTTTTT. This rearrangement joins TRBV10-1 to TRBJ2-2; the D gene is possibly TRBD2 (5 bases). Looked up from germline, CDR1 is WNHNN and CDR2 is SYGVQD (reference sequence). The CDR3 is made up of 17 amino acids. V lost 0 bases and J 1 base, leaving 12 bases between the germline ends.

The chain joins TRBV6-2 or TRBV6-3 to TRBJ2-3; 9 bases align to TRBD2. This CDR3 has 19 residues. Germline CDR1 MNHEY, CDR2 SVGEGT. V was clipped by 6 bases and J by 2 bases; unmatched bases: 18. The CDR3 loop is CASRPQAGGGPQDTDTQYF. CDR3 nucleotide sequence: TGTGCCAGCAGACCTCAAGCGGGAGGAGGGCCCCAGGACACAGATACGCAGTATTTT.

The genes are TRBV7-9 and TRBJ1-6; possible D gene TRBD1, 6 bases. V shed 5 bases and J shed 5 bases, with 10 bases lying between them. This CDR3 contains 14 residues. Germline V CDR1 and CDR2: SEHNR, FQNEAQ (reference sequence). The DNA of the CDR3 is TGTGCCAGCAGCGAGGACAGTAATAATTCACCCCTCCACTTT. This encodes CASSEDSNNSPLHF.

The CDR3 sequence: CASSLEGEIRTYEQYF. CDR3 DNA sequence: TGTGCCAGCTCACTCGAAGGGGAAATAAGGACCTACGAGCAGTACTTC. The chain links TRBV18 to TRBJ2-7, with D perhaps TRBD1 (5 bases). The CDR3 covers 16 residues. The V end was cut by 4 bases, the J end by 2 bases, with 18 bases between. CDR1 and CDR2 from the germline V gene are KGHSH and LQKENI.

In its sample, this clone was seen once. The rearrangement links TRBV28 to TRBJ1-4; unclear D gene. The germline V gene encodes CDR1 MDHEN and CDR2 SYDVKM. Trimming shortened V by 2 bases and J by 8 bases, and 12 bases separated the two germline ends. This CDR3 comprises 14 residues. The CDR3 DNA reads as TGTGCCAGCAGTTTAAATGGCATGGTCGAAAAACTGTTTTTT. Translation: CASSLNGMVEKLFF.

The genes are TRBV11-2 and TRBJ2-1, with 9 nucleotides matching TRBD2. Germline-derived CDR1 and CDR2 are SGHAT and FQNNGV. The CDR3 extends over 17 amino acids. V was pared by 0 bases and J by 3 bases, with 6 bases of the junction left unmatched. In DNA form, the CDR3 reads TGTGCCAGCAGCTTAGACGCGGGAGGGGTGAACTACAATGAGCAGTTCTTC. The encoded protein is CASSLDAGGVNYNEQFF.

V and J are TRBV16 and TRBJ2-7; unclear D gene. The CDR3 spans 14 residues. CDR1 is KGHSY, CDR2 FQNENV, per germline. V gave up 1 base and J gave up 2 bases, with 9 bases separating them. This CDR3 is CASSQFEKTYEQYF. In DNA form, the CDR3 reads TGTGCCAGCAGCCAATTTGAGAAGACCTACGAGCAGTACTTC.

V gene TRBV29-1 combines with J gene TRBJ1-2; TRBD1 matches at 8 bases. The germline V gene has CDR1 SQVTM and CDR2 ANQGSEA. The V and J ends lost 6 bases and 6 bases, in that order; junction bases with no gene match: 6. The CDR3 length is 12 residues. CDR3 residues: CSVEGQEDGYTF. Here the CDR3 DNA reads TGCAGCGTAGAGGGACAGGAGGATGGCTACACCTTC.

The chain links TRBV2 to TRBJ1-4, with TRBD1 identical over 9 bases. The V gene's germline CDR1 is SNHLY and CDR2 FYNNEI. After removal of 4 bases from V and 5 bases from J, the junction contained 8 bases not matched to a gene. The CDR3 has 16 residues. CDR3 DNA: TGTGCCAGCAGTGTCGCGGGACAGGGCATAAATGAAAAACTGTTTTTT. This codes for CASSVAGQGINEKLFF.

The chain links TRBV5-6 to TRBJ1-3, with D tentatively TRBD1 (6 bases). CDR1 and CDR2 (germline): SGHDT, YYEEEE. The CDR3 has 13 amino acids. Trimming cost V 5 bases and J 3 bases, with 9 bases left between them. This chain's CDR3 is CASSQGSGNTIYF. The CDR3 DNA reads as TGTGCCAGCAGTCAGGGGAGTGGAAACACCATATATTTT.

This chain joins TRBV7-2 and TRBJ1-5; no firm D call. V dropped 6 bases and J dropped 3 bases, with 18 bases sitting between them. The germline V gene encodes CDR1 SGHTA and CDR2 FQGNSA. CDR3 length: 16 residues. CDR3 loop: CASSYTHIRNNQPQHF. The CDR3 coding sequence is TGTGCCAGCAGTTACACGCACATTCGTAACAATCAGCCCCAGCATTTT.

This clone was recorded once. J is TRBJ1-2 and V is TRBV3-1 (or the pseudogene TRBV3-2), with D maybe TRBD1 (6 bases). Germline CDR1 reads LGHDT; CDR2 reads YNNKEL (reference sequence). V was pared by 7 bases and J by 7 bases, with 22 bases between. The CDR3 has 15 amino acids. In DNA form, the CDR3 reads TGTGCCAGCAACGAGATAGGAACAGGGACGGGTGGCTACACCTTC. Translated: CASNEIGTGTGGYTF.

The rearrangement uses TRBV2 and TRBJ2-1; 12 nucleotides align to TRBD2. V shed 8 bases and J 7 bases; nucleotides not matched to a gene: 6. The CDR3 has 14 residues. The germline V gene encodes CDR1 SNHLY and CDR2 FYNNEI. CDR3 sequence reads: CASLTSGRRNEQFF. Here the CDR3 DNA reads TGTGCCAGCCTAACTAGCGGGAGGCGTAATGAGCAGTTCTTC.

This clone was detected only a few times. The J gene is TRBJ1-6, the V gene TRBV15; tentatively, D is TRBD1 (6 bases). V lost 0 bases, J lost 8 bases, and 20 bases lay in between. This CDR3 contains 18 residues. From germline, CDR1 is LNHNV and CDR2 YYDKDF (reference sequence). CDR3 in DNA: TGTGCCACCAGCAGAGAATCCGCCAGGGGATTTATTGATTCACCCCTCCACTTT. This gives the protein CATSRESARGFIDSPLHF.

The chain combines TRBV5-5 with TRBJ2-7, with 8 bases fitting TRBD1. Losses at the gene ends were 4 bases for V and 7 bases for J; bases not matched to a gene: 7. The CDR3 runs to 13 residues. Germline assignment: CDR1 SGHKS and CDR2 YYEKEE (reference sequence). CDR3 residues: CASSATGAWEQYF. The CDR3 nucleotides read TGTGCCAGCAGCGCGACAGGGGCATGGGAGCAGTACTTC.